The 20 T cell receptor beta chains reported below all come from one sample, sequenced in a study of cytomegalovirus exposure and HLA in healthy donors. The PCR had 60 Vbeta and 13 Jbeta primers. Data came from immunoSEQ multiplex PCR; TCRdb stores just in-frame clones and leaves some out. The sample carries about 54,000 clones, more than 70% recorded once. The sequenced sample consisted of PBMCs. Receptors originate from a woman between 18 and 29 years old in good health and CMV-seronegative.

The genes are TRBV7-9 and TRBJ2-1; D is unresolved. The CDR3 covers 16 residues. Trimming took off 4 bases at V and 0 bases at J, with 13 bases between the two ends. Germline CDR1 SEHNR, CDR2 FQNEAQ (reference sequence). CDR3 sequence: CASSSVTDSSYNEQFF. The CDR3 coding sequence is TGTGCCAGCAGCTCCGTTACCGATAGCTCCTACAATGAGCAGTTCTTC.

This clone was recorded only once. The chain couples TRBV6-6 to TRBJ2-1; D is possibly TRBD1 (6 bases). Trimming took off 6 bases at V and 4 bases at J, with 16 bases between the two ends. The CDR3 totals 15 residues. Germline CDR1 is MNHNY and CDR2 is SVGAGI (reference sequence). CDR3 amino acids: CASRPQGTVYNEQFF. The CDR3 bases are TGTGCCAGCAGACCCCAGGGGACGGTTTACAATGAGCAGTTCTTC.

The chain joins TRBV27 to TRBJ1-3; D remains unclear. Germline CDR1 MNHEY, CDR2 SMNVEV (reference sequence). V was shortened by 7 bases and J by 4 bases, with 5 bases between the two germline ends. There are 11 residues in the CDR3. As DNA, the CDR3 is TGTGCCAGCATCGCGGGAAACACCATATATTTT. Its translation: CASIAGNTIYF.

This chain joins TRBV7-3 and TRBJ2-1; 7 bases agree with TRBD2. Germline values: CDR1 SGHTA, CDR2 FQGTGA. V was clipped by 0 bases and J by 10 bases; unmatched bases: 6. This CDR3 is built from 14 residues. Here the CDR3 DNA reads TGTGCCAGCAGCTTAACGCGGGGGTCGGCGGAGCAGTTCTTC. This gives the protein CASSLTRGSAEQFF. The full variable domain, in which reference TRBV7-3 and TRBJ2-1 provide the parts outside the CDR3, is GAGVSQTPSNKVTEKGKYVELRCDPISGHTALYWYRQSLGQGPEFLIYFQGTGAADDSGLPNDRFFAVRPEGSVSTLKIQRTERGDSAVYLCASSLTRGSAEQFFGPGTRLTVL.

CDR3 DNA: TGTGCCAGCAGCTTACTCCAGGTGATGAACACTGAAGCTTTCTTT. This translates into CASSLLQVMNTEAFF. V and J are TRBV7-9 and TRBJ1-1; D is ambiguous. CDR1 is SEHNR, CDR2 FQNEAQ, per germline (reference sequence). The CDR3 has 15 amino acids. Between the trimmed V and J ends, which lost 2 bases and 0 bases, there was a span of 10 bases.

The chain couples TRBV12-5 to TRBJ1-2, with 10 bases fitting TRBD1. The length of the CDR3 is 14 residues. From germline, CDR1 is LGHNT and CDR2 FRNRAP. Trimming cost V 5 bases and J 8 bases; bases outside gene matches: 8. CDR3 coding DNA: TGTGCTAGTGGTCTGGGACAGGGGAGTCGCGGCTACACCTTC. Translated: CASGLGQGSRGYTF.

This clone has only one observation. The junction and the germline gene differ at one end; a read error may be behind it. The chain carries TRBV6-1 and TRBJ2-4, with D perhaps matching TRBD2 (6 bases). Germline V lookup: CDR1 MNHNS, CDR2 SASEGT. The CDR3 spans 14 residues. As DNA, the CDR3 is TGTGCCAGCAGTGAAGAACTAGCCAAAAACAGTCAGTACTTC. Translating it yields CASSEELAKNSQYF.

This chain joins TRBV4-1 and TRBJ1-2; 8 bases map to TRBD1. J lost 5 bases, V lost 4 bases, and 15 bases had no gene match. Germline lookup yields CDR1 MGHRA and CDR2 YSYEKL. The length of the CDR3 is 17 residues. The CDR3 loop reads CASSLSSEQGVQYGYTF. In DNA form, the CDR3 reads TGCGCCAGCAGCCTTTCTAGCGAACAGGGGGTACAATATGGCTACACCTTC.

The chain employs TRBV2 and TRBJ1-1; 9 bases agree with TRBD1. The CDR3 runs 13 residues. Trimming removed 6 bases from V and 4 bases from J; junction bases left unmatched: 3. Germline V gene data show CDR1 as SNHLY and CDR2 as FYNNEI. The CDR3 reads CASRDRGATEAFF. CDR3 nucleotide sequence: TGTGCCAGCAGGGACAGGGGAGCCACTGAAGCTTTCTTT.

The V call is TRBV4-1, the J call TRBJ2-7, with unresolved D. CDR1 and CDR2 (germline): MGHRA, YSYEKL. The CDR3 covers 13 residues. The V and J ends lost 0 bases and 3 bases respectively, with 6 bases between them. The CDR3, as DNA: TGCGCCAGCAGCCAAGATTCGGGCTACGAGCAGTACTTC. This sequence encodes CASSQDSGYEQYF.

V usage is TRBV11-2 and J usage is TRBJ1-5, with 7 bases lining up with TRBD1. The CDR3 extends over 15 amino acids. Germline CDR1 and CDR2: SGHAT and FQNNGV. V shed 5 bases and J 2 bases; nucleotides not matched to a gene: 6. The chain's CDR3 is CASSQTGTGNQPQHF. As DNA, the CDR3 is TGTGCCAGCAGCCAGACGGGGACAGGCAATCAGCCCCAGCATTTT.

J is TRBJ1-5 and V is TRBV7-9; D perhaps matches TRBD1 (5 bases). Between the trimmed V and J ends, which lost 2 bases and 6 bases, there was a span of 14 bases. CDR3 size: 15 residues. CDR1 is SEHNR and CDR2 is FQNEAQ in the germline V gene (reference sequence). CDR3: CASSLTGGFLQPQHF. The CDR3 DNA is TGTGCCAGCAGCTTAACCGGGGGGTTTCTTCAGCCCCAGCATTTT. Variable domain in full (rest from reference TRBV7-9 and TRBJ1-5): DTGVSQNPRHKITKRGQNVTFRCDPISEHNRLYWYRQTLGQGPEFLTYFQNEAQLEKSRLLSDRFSAERPKGSFSTLEIQRTEQGDSAMYLCASSLTGGFLQPQHFGDGTRLSIL.

The chain combines TRBV5-6 with TRBJ1-2; 7 bases agree with TRBD1. The CDR3 loop spans 16 amino acids. Germline V CDR1 and CDR2: SGHDT, YYEEEE. With V trimmed by 0 bases and J by 0 bases, 5 bases remained unmatched. CDR3 nucleotide sequence: TGTGCCAGCAGCTTGGCCAGAAGGGGGCCTAACTATGGCTACACCTTC. Encoded protein: CASSLARRGPNYGYTF.

The CDR3 nucleotides are TGCGCCAGCAGCTCCAAAAGCACAGATACGCAGTATTTT. This translates into CASSSKSTDTQYF. The rearrangement joins TRBV5-1 to TRBJ2-3; D remains ambiguous. Germline V lookup: CDR1 SGHRS, CDR2 YFSETQ. The CDR3 is 13 residues long. The V end was cut by 3 bases, the J end by 0 bases, with 5 bases between.

The chain uses TRBV18 and TRBJ2-1; 11 bases are a match to TRBD2. In germline, CDR1 is KGHSH, CDR2 LQKENI. This CDR3 contains 16 residues. J was trimmed by 4 bases and V by 2 bases; bases with no gene match: 4. CDR3: CASSPEGLAEYNEQFF. The CDR3 bases are TGTGCCAGCTCACCAGAGGGACTAGCGGAATACAATGAGCAGTTCTTC.

The CDR3 DNA follows: TGTGCCATCGGGGAGACAGGGGGAAACTATGGCTACACCTTC. Its protein is CAIGETGGNYGYTF. V and J are TRBV6-5 and TRBJ1-2, with 9 positions matching TRBD1. J was trimmed by 2 bases and V by 10 bases; bases with no gene match: 8. Germline V gene sequence: CDR1 MNHEY, CDR2 SVGAGI. The CDR3 sequence is 14 residues long.

The chain has TRBV11-2 and TRBJ2-2; D is ambiguous. Trimming left V 5 bases short and J 7 bases short, with 8 bases between. CDR3 length: 12 residues. The germline V gene has CDR1 SGHAT and CDR2 FQNNGV. In DNA, the CDR3 is TGTGCCAGCAGCCTACTTAGCGGGGAGCTGTTTTTT. This translates into CASSLLSGELFF.

This chain joins TRBV6-5 and TRBJ1-1; a possible D gene is TRBD1 (6 bases). Trimming cost V 0 bases and J 4 bases, with 15 bases left between them. CDR1 MNHEY and CDR2 SVGAGI come from the germline V gene. The length of the CDR3 is 16 residues. The CDR3 spells CASSYSTLDRPTEAFF. Here the CDR3 DNA reads TGTGCCAGCAGTTACTCGACCCTTGACAGGCCCACTGAAGCTTTCTTT.

On this clone: The sample carries other DNA sequences with the same CDR3. DNA of the CDR3: TGCGCCAGCAGCTTGGCCCCAGGCGGGACCGGGGAGCTGTTTTTT. Amino acids: CASSLAPGGTGELFF. The chain recombines TRBV5-1 with TRBJ2-2; weak D call: TRBD2 (5 bases). The CDR3 contains 15 residues. V lost 0 bases and J lost 5, with 11 bases in between. Germline-derived CDR1 and CDR2 are SGHRS and YFSETQ.

This chain joins TRBV7-9 and TRBJ1-5; TRBD1 agrees at 8 bases. This CDR3 contains 16 residues. With 1 base clipped from V and 3 bases from J, the junction kept 5 bases outside the gene matches. The germline gives CDR1 SEHNR, CDR2 FQNEAQ (reference sequence). CDR3 sequence: CASSLGGQGYNQPQHF. CDR3 sequence (DNA): TGTGCCAGCAGCTTAGGAGGACAGGGCTACAATCAGCCCCAGCATTTT. Using reference TRBV7-9 and TRBJ1-5 for the parts outside the CDR3, the full variable domain is DTGVSQNPRHKITKRGQNVTFRCDPISEHNRLYWYRQTLGQGPEFLTYFQNEAQLEKSRLLSDRFSAERPKGSFSTLEIQRTEQGDSAMYLCASSLGGQGYNQPQHFGDGTRLSIL.